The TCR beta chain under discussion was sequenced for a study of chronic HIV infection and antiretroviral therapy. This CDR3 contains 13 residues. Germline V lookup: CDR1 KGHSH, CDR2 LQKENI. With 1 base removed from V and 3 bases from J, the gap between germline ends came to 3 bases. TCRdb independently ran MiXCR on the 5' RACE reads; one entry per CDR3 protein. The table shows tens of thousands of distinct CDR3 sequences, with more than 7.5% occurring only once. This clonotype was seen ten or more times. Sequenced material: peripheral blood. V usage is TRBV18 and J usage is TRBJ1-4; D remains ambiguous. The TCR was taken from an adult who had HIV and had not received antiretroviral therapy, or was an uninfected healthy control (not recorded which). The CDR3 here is CASSPRPNEKLFF. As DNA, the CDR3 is TGTGCCAGCTCACCACGACCTAATGAAAAACTGTTTTTT.